Sequencing of this T cell receptor beta chain was carried out in a study of blood T cell repertoires in COVID-19. The overall study: Samples of COVID-19 (acute and convalescent) were obtained from the United States, Italy and Spain. In each case, the material was cDNA or gDNA derived from T cells, B-cell-depleted T cells, or PBMCs.

About this clone: The sample has other DNA sequences that encode this CDR3 too.

The protocol was immunoSEQ multiplex PCR, while the TCRdb copy is restricted to in-frame clones and leaves out a portion. The profile shows 200,000 to 250,000 clones, roughly 85% of them singletons. The sequencing input was peripheral blood. The clonotype originates from a woman in her 70s with COVID-19, enrolled during active disease.

CDR3 in amino acids: CASSVGGNSPLHF. For the CDR3, the DNA is TGTGCCAGCAGCGTCGGGGGGAATTCACCCCTCCACTTT. This chain uses TRBV9 with TRBJ1-6, with D possibly being TRBD1 (5 bases). V lost 2 bases to trimming and J lost 7 bases, with 7 bases between them. The length of the CDR3 is 13 residues. The V gene's germline CDR1 is SGDLS and CDR2 YYNGEE.